What follows are 6 T cell receptor beta chains derived from one specimen sequenced in a study of T-cell reconstitution after alpha-beta-depleted transplantation in children. The library targeted TCRbeta and was prepared with unique molecular identifiers. TCRdb ran MiXCR on the PCR reads and lists one entry per CDR3 protein. The sample has 200,000 to 250,000 distinct CDR3 sequences, 7.5% to 9.5% seen once. Specimen: PBMCs, mostly from graft donor cells, collected 360 days after TCRalphabeta/CD19-depleted stem cell transplant. Receptor source: a male patient between 2 and 10 years old who had a stem cell transplant for acute myeloid leukemia, so the T cells may come from the graft donor.

The chain combines TRBV13 with TRBJ1-5; perhaps TRBD1 as D (5 bases). The CDR3 length is 14 residues. Germline V gene lookup returns CDR1 PRHDT and CDR2 FYEKMQ (reference sequence). Deletions cut 4 bases from V and 2 bases from J, with 9 bases between. The CDR3 sequence: CASSWGGRNQPQHF. The CDR3 region has the DNA TGTGCCAGCAGCTGGGGGGGACGCAATCAGCCCCAGCATTTT.

This clonotype showed up many times. V and J are TRBV5-1 and TRBJ2-3; possibly TRBD1 for D (5 bases). Germline lookup yields CDR1 SGHRS and CDR2 YFSETQ. CDR3 length: 15 residues. Trimming stripped 2 bases from V and 0 bases from J, with 10 bases between. CDR3: CASSLSQGSTDTQYF. In DNA form, the CDR3 reads TGCGCCAGCAGCTTAAGCCAGGGCAGCACAGATACGCAGTATTTT. Variable domain in full (rest from reference TRBV5-1 and TRBJ2-3): KAGVTQTPRYLIKTRGQQVTLSCSPISGHRSVSWYQQTPGQGLQFLFEYFSETQRNKGNFPGRFSGRQFSNSRSEMNVSTLELGDSALYLCASSLSQGSTDTQYFGPGTRLTVL.

Ten or more counts support this clonotype. The chain carries TRBV9 and TRBJ2-5; 7 bases match TRBD1. The CDR3 contains 14 residues. Germline V gene lookup returns CDR1 SGDLS and CDR2 YYNGEE. With V trimmed by 0 bases and J by 5 bases, 4 bases remained unmatched. CDR3: CASSVDRGEETQYF. For the CDR3, the DNA is TGTGCCAGCAGCGTAGACAGGGGTGAGGAGACCCAGTACTTC. The whole variable domain, filled in from reference TRBV9 and TRBJ2-5, reads DSGVTQTPKHLITATGQRVTLRCSPRSGDLSVYWYQQSLDQGLQFLIQYYNGEERAKGNILERFSAQQFPDLHSELNLSSLELGDSALYFCASSVDRGEETQYFGPGTRLLVL.

This clonotype occurred many times. This chain joins TRBV5-1 and TRBJ2-2, with D unclear. This CDR3 spans 16 amino acids. Deletions cut 0 bases from V and 0 bases from J, with 9 bases between. The germline V gene has CDR1 SGHRS and CDR2 YFSETQ. CDR3 loop: CASSLEGISNTGELFF. The CDR3 coding sequence is TGCGCCAGCAGCTTGGAGGGCATATCGAACACCGGGGAGCTGTTTTTT.

This clonotype was seen many times. This chain links TRBV18 with TRBJ1-1; 7 nucleotides line up with TRBD1. Germline CDR1 reads KGHSH; CDR2 reads LQKENI. V lost 3 bases to trimming and J lost 1 base; unmatched junction nucleotides: 8. The length of the CDR3 is 16 residues. Written as DNA, the CDR3 is TGTGCCAGCTCACCCCCCCGACAGGGACCGAACACTGAAGCTTTCTTT. It translates to CASSPPRQGPNTEAFF.

This clonotype came up a few times. The chain carries TRBV20-1 and TRBJ2-7; the D gene is possibly TRBD1 (6 bases). V lost 6 bases, J lost 0 bases, and 18 bases lay in between. Germline CDR1 is DFQATT and CDR2 is SNEGSKA (reference sequence). The CDR3 extends over 15 amino acids. The CDR3 is CSAEASGQSSYEQYF. For the CDR3, the DNA is TGCAGTGCCGAAGCCTCCGGACAGAGCTCCTACGAGCAGTACTTC.